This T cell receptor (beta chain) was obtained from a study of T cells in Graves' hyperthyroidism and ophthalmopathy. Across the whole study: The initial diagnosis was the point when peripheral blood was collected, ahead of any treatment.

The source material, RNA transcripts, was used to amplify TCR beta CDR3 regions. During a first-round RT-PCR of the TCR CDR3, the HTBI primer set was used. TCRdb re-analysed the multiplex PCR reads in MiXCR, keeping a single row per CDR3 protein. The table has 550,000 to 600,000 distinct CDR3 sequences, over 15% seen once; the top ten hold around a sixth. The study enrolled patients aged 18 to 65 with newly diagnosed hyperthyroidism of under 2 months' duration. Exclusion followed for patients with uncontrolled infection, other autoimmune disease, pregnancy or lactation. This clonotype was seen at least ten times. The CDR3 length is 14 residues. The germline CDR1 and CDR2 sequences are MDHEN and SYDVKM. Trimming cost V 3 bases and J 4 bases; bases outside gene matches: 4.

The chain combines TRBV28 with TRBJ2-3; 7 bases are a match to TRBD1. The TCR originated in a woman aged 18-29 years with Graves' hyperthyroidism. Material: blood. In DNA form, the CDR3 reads TGTGCCAGCAGTTTTAGGGGGCGCCCAGATACGCAGTATTTT. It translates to CASSFRGRPDTQYF. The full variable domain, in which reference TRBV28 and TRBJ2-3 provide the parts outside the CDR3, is DVKVTQSSRYLVKRTGEKVFLECVQDMDHENMFWYRQDPGLGLRLIYFSYDVKMKEKGDIPEGYSVSREKKERFSLILESASTNQTSMYLCASSFRGRPDTQYFGPGTRLTVL.